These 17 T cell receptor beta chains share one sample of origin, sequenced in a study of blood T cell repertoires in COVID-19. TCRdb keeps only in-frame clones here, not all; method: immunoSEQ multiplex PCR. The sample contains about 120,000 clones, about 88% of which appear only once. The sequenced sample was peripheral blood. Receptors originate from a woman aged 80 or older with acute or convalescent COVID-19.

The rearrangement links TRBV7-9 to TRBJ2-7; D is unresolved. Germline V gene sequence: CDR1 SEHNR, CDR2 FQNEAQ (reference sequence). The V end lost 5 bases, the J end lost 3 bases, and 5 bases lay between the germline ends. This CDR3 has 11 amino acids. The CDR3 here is CASSADYEQYF. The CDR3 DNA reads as TGTGCCAGCAGCGCAGACTACGAGCAGTACTTC.

The CDR3 reads CASSSFYRGRNSNQPQHF. CDR3 DNA sequence: TGTGCCAGTAGTTCCTTTTACAGGGGACGAAATAGCAATCAGCCCCAGCATTTT. The chain is built from TRBV19 and TRBJ1-5; TRBD1 matches at 7 bases. This CDR3 spans 18 amino acids. The germline CDR1 and CDR2 sequences are LNHDA and SQIVND (reference sequence). The trim removed 5 bases at V and 0 bases at J, leaving 13 bases unmatched.

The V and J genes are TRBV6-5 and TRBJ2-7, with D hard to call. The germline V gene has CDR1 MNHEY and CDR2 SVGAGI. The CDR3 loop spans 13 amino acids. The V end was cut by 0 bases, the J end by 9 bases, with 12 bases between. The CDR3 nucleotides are TGTGCCAGCAGTTACTCGAAAAACTCAGGGCAGTACTTC. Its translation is CASSYSKNSGQYF.

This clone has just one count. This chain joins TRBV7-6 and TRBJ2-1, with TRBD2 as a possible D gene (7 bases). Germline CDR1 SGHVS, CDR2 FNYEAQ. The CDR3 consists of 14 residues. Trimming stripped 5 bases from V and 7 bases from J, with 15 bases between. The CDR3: CASSRGAFMNEQFF. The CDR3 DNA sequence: TGTGCCAGCAGCCGGGGGGCATTCATGAATGAGCAGTTCTTC.

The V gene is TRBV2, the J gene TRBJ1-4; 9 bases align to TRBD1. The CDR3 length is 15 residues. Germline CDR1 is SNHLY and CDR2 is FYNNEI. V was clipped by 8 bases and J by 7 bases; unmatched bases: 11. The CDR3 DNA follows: TGTGCCAGCGTCCCGGGACAGGGACGGCTTGAAAAACTGTTTTTT. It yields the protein CASVPGQGRLEKLFF.

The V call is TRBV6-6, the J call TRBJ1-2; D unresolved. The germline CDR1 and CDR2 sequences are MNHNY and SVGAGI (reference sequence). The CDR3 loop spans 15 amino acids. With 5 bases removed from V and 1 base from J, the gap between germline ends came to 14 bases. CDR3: CASSDAFTGNYGYTF. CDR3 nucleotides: TGTGCCAGCAGTGACGCGTTTACGGGTAACTATGGCTACACCTTC.

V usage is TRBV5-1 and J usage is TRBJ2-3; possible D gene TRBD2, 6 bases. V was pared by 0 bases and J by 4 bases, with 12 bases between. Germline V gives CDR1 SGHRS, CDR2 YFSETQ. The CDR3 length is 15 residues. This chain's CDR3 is CASSLAAGLADTQYF. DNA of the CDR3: TGCGCCAGCAGCTTGGCGGCGGGGCTCGCAGATACGCAGTATTTT.

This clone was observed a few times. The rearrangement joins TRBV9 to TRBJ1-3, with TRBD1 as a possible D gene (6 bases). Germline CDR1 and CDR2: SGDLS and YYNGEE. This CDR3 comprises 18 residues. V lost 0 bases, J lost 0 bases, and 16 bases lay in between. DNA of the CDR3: TGTGCCAGCAGCGTAGCCTCGGCAGGGGCAAGCTCTGGAAACACCATATATTTT. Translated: CASSVASAGASSGNTIYF.

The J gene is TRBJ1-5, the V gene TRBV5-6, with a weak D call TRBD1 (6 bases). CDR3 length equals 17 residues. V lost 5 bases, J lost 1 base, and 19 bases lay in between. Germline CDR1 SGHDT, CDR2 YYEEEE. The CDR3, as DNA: TGTGCCAGCAGTCGTTGGTGGGGGCTCGGAAGCAATCAGCCCCAGCATTTT. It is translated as CASSRWWGLGSNQPQHF. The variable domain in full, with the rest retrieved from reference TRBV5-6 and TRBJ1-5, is DAGVTQSPTHLIKTRGQQVTLRCSPKSGHDTVSWYQQALGQGPQFIFQYYEEEERQRGNFPDRFSGHQFPNYSSELNVNALLLGDSALYLCASSRWWGLGSNQPQHFGDGTRLSIL.

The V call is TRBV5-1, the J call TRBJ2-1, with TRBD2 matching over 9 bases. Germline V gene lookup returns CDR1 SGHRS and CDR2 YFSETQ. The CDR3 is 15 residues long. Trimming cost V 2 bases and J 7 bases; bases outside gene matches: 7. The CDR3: CASSFGSGSSNEQFF. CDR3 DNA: TGCGCCAGCAGCTTTGGTAGCGGGAGTTCGAATGAGCAGTTCTTC.

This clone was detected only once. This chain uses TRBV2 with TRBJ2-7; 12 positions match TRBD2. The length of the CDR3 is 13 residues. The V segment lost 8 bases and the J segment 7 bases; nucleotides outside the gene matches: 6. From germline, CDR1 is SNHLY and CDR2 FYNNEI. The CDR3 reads CASGETSGREQYF. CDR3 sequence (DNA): TGTGCCAGCGGAGAGACTAGCGGGAGAGAGCAGTACTTC.

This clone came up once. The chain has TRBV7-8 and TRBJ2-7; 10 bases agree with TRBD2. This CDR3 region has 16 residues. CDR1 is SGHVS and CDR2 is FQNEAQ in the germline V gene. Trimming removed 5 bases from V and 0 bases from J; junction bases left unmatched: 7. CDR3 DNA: TGTGCCAGCAGCCCGCTAGCGGGAGCCCTCTCCTACGAGCAGTACTTC. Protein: CASSPLAGALSYEQYF.

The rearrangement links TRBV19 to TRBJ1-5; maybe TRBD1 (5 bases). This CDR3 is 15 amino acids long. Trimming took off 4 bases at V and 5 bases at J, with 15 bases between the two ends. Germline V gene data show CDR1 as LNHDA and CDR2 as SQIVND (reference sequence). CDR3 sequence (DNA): TGTGCCAGTAGTAAAAAAACAGGAGCACATCAGCCCCAGCATTTT. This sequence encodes CASSKKTGAHQPQHF.

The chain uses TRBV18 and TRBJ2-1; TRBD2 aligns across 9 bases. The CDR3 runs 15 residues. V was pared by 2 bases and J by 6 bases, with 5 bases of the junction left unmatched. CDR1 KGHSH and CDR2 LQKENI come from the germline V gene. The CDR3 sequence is CASSPGAGGPNEQFF. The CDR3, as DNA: TGTGCCAGCTCACCAGGCGCGGGAGGGCCCAATGAGCAGTTCTTC.

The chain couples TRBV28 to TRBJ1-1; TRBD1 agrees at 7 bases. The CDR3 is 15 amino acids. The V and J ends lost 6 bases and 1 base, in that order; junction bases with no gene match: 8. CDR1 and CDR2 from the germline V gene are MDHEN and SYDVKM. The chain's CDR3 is CASRTGQAQNTEAFF. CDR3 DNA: TGTGCCAGCAGGACCGGACAGGCCCAGAACACTGAAGCTTTCTTT. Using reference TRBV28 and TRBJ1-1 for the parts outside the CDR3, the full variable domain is DVKVTQSSRYLVKRTGEKVFLECVQDMDHENMFWYRQDPGLGLRLIYFSYDVKMKEKGDIPEGYSVSREKKERFSLILESASTNQTSMYLCASRTGQAQNTEAFFGQGTRLTVV.

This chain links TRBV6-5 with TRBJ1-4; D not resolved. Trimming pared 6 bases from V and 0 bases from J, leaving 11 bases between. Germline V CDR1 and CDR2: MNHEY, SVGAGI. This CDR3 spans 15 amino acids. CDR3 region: CASSSDIATNEKLFF. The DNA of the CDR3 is TGTGCCAGCAGCAGTGACATCGCAACTAATGAAAAACTGTTTTTT.

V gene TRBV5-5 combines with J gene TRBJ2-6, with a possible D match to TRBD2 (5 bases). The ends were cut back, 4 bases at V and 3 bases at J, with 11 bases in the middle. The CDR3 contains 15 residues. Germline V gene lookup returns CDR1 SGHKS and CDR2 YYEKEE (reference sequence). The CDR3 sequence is CASSTPRGGANVLTF. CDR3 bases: TGTGCCAGCAGCACTCCCCGGGGTGGGGCCAACGTCCTGACTTTC.